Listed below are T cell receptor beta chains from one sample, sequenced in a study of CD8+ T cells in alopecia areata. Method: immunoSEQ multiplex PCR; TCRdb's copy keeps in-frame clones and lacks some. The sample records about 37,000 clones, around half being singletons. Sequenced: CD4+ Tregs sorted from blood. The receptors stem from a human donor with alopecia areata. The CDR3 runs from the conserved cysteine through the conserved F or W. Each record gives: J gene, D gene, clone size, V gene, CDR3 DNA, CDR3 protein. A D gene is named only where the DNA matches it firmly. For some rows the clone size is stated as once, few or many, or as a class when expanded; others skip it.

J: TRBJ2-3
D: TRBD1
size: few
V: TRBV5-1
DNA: TGCGCCAGCAGCTTGGAGCCTCAGGGGGTTAGCACAGATACGCAGTATTTT
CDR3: CASSLEPQGVSTDTQYF

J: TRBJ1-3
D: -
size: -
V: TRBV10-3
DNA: TGTGCCATCAGTGCCGTGGAATCTGGAAACACCATATATTTT
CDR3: CAISAVESGNTIYF

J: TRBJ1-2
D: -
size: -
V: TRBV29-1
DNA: TGCAGCGTTGCGGCAGGAGACTATGGCTACACCTTC
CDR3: CSVAAGDYGYTF

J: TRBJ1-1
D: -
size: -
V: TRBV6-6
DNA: TGTGCCAGCAGTTCCATCACGAAAGGTGAAGCTTTCTTT
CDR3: CASSSITKGEAFF

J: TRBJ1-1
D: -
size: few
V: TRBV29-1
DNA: TGCAGCGTTGGACAAGTGAACACTGAAGCTTTCTTT
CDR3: CSVGQVNTEAFF

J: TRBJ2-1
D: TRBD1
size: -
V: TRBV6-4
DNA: TGTGCCAGCAGGCCGGACAGGGTCCACAATGAGCAGTTCTTC
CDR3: CASRPDRVHNEQFF

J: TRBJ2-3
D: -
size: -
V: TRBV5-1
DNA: TGCGCCAGCAGCTTGGCCTCTTCTACAGATACGCAGTATTTT
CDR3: CASSLASSTDTQYF

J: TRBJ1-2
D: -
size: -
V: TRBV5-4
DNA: TGTGCCAGCAGCTTGGAAGGGCAGCCTCTGTACACCTTC
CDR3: CASSLEGQPLYTF

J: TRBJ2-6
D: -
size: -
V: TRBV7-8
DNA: TGTGCCAGCAGCTTAGGTGGGGTCGAAAGGGCCAACGTCCTGACTTTC
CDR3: CASSLGGVERANVLTF

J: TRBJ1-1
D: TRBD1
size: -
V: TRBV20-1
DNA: TGCAGTGTTGACAGGGGCCTTGGAGCTTTCTTT
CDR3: CSVDRGLGAFF

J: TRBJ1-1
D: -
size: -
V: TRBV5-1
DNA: TGCGCCAGCAGCTTGACGGCCGGGACTGAAGCTTTCTTT
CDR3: CASSLTAGTEAFF

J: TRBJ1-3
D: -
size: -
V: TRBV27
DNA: TGTGCCAGCAGCGCTTACTCTGGAAACACCATATATTTT
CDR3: CASSAYSGNTIYF

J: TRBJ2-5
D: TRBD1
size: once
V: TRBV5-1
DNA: TGCGCCAGCAGCTCCGGGACAGTTGAGACCCAGTACTTC
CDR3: CASSSGTVETQYF

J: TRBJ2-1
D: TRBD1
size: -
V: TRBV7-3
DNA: TGTGCCAGCAGCCTTAGGGGGGACAGGTACAATGAGCAGTTCTTC
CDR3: CASSLRGDRYNEQFF

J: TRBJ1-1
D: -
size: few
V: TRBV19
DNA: TGTGCCAGTAGTTCCGGGACACTGAACACTGAAGCTTTCTTT
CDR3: CASSSGTLNTEAFF

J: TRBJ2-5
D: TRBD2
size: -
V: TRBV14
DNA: TGTGCCAGCAGCCCGTGGACTAGCGTCCAAGAGACCCAGTACTTC
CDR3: CASSPWTSVQETQYF

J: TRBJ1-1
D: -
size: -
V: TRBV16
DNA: TGTGCCAGCAGCCGACAGAACACTGAAGCTTTCTTT
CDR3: CASSRQNTEAFF

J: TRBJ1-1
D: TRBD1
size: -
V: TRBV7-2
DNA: TGTGCCAGCAGCTCAAGACAGGGCGACTTTGAAGCTTTCTTT
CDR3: CASSSRQGDFEAFF

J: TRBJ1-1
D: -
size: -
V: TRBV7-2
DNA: TGTGCCAGCAGCTTAGGCGGTAGGGACACTGAAGCTTTCTTT
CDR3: CASSLGGRDTEAFF

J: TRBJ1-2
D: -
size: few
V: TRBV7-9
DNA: TGTGCCAGCAGCTTATGGATTAGGGGCGGACTGCAAAAGGGCTACACCTTC
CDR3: CASSLWIRGGLQKGYTF

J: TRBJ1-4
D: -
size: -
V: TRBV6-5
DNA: TGTGCCAGCAGATCGCCCGGACAATCCGTGTTTTTT
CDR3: CASRSPGQSVFF

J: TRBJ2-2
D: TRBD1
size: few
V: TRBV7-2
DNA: TGTGCCAGCAGCACGTACAGGGGCTGGGAGCTGTTTTTT
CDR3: CASSTYRGWELFF

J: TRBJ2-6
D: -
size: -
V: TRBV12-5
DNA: TGTGCTAGTGGTTTGTGGGGGACTGGGGCCAATGTCCTGACTTTC
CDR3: CASGLWGTGANVLTF

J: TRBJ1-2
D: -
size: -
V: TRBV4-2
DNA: TGTGCCAGCAGCCCTGGACCCTGGGGCTATGGCTACACCTTC
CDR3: CASSPGPWGYGYTF

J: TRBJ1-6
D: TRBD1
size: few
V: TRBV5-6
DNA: TGTGCCAGCAGCTTGGGGCGACAGGGGAACAATTCACCCCTCCACTTT
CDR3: CASSLGRQGNNSPLHF

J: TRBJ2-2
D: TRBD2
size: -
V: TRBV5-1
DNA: TGCGCCAGCAGCCCGGGACTAGCGAACACCGGGGAGCTGTTTTTT
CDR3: CASSPGLANTGELFF

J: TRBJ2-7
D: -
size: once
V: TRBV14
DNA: TGTGCCAGCAGCCAAGTATGGGCCTACGAGCAGTACTTC
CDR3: CASSQVWAYEQYF

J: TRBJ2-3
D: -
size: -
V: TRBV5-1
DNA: TGCGCCAGCAGCCTGGACGCTCTCACAACCACAGATACGCAGTATTTT
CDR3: CASSLDALTTTDTQYF

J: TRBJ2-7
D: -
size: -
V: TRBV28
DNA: TGTGCCAGCCACCGGGGGCACGAGCAGTACTTC
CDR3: CASHRGHEQYF

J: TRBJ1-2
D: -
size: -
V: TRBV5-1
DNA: TGCGCCAGCAGCCCCCGCAGGGCTGACTATGGCTACACCTTC
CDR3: CASSPRRADYGYTF

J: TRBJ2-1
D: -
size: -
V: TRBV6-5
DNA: TGTGCCAGCAGTTACGCCGACAGGCGCCATGAGCAGTTCTTC
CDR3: CASSYADRRHEQFF

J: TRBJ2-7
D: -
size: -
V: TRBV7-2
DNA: TGTGCCAGCAGCTTTCTGCGGTCCTACGAGCAGTACTTC
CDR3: CASSFLRSYEQYF

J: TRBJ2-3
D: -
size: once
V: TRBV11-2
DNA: TGTGCCAGCAGCTTAGCATCGACCCCAGATACGCAGTATTTT
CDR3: CASSLASTPDTQYF

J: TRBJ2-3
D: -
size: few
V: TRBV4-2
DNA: TGTGCCAGCAGCCCCCGGGGGGCCCACGATACGCAGTATTTT
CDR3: CASSPRGAHDTQYF

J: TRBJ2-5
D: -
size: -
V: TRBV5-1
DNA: TGCGCCAGCAGCTTCGGGCCACAAGAGACCCAGTACTTC
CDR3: CASSFGPQETQYF

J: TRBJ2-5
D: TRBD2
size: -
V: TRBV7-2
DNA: TGTGCCAGCAGCTCAGCACCGACTAGCGGGGGCGAGACCCAGTACTTC
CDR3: CASSSAPTSGGETQYF

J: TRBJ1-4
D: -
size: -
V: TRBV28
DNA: TGTGCCAGCAGTTTAGTTCAGGGTACGGGTGAAAAACTGTTTTTT
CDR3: CASSLVQGTGEKLFF

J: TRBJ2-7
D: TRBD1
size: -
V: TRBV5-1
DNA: TGCGCCAGCAGCTCCAATTCCGGGACAGCTATCTACGAGCAGTACTTC
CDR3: CASSSNSGTAIYEQYF

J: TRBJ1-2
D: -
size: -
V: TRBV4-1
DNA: TGCGCCAGCAGCCAAGAGGGGCCCTTAACCTATGGCTACACCTTC
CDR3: CASSQEGPLTYGYTF

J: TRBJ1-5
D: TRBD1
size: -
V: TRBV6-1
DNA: TGTGCCAGCAGTGTGACAGGGGGCGTAGGACAGCCCCAGCATTTT
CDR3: CASSVTGGVGQPQHF

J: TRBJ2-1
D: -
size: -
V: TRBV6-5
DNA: TGTGCCAGCAGTTACGTTCCGGGAACCTCCTACAATGAGCAGTTCTTC
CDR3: CASSYVPGTSYNEQFF

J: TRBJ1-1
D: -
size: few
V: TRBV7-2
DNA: TGTGCCAGCAGCTTAGGGGGGGCGGACACTGAAGCTTTCTTT
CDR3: CASSLGGADTEAFF

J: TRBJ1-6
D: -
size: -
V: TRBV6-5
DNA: TGTGCCAGCAGTTACAGGGGGAATAATTCACCCCTCCACTTT
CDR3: CASSYRGNNSPLHF

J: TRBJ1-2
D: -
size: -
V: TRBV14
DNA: TGTGCCAGCAGCCCTGGGGCAGGCCTACAGTCGATCGGTGGCTACACCTTC
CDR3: CASSPGAGLQSIGGYTF

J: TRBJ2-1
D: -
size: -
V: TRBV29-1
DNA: TGCAGCGTTGTTGAGAAGCAGTTCTTC
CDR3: CSVVEKQFF

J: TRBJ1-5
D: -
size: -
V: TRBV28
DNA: TGTGCCAGCAGTTTGGGGGACGGAGTTTATCAGCCCCAGCATTTT
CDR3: CASSLGDGVYQPQHF

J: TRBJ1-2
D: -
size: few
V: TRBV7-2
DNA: TGTGCCAGCAGCTTAGGATACGCAGCAGGCTACACCTTC
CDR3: CASSLGYAAGYTF

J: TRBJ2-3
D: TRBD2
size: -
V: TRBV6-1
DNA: TGTGCCAGCAGCCGACTAGCGGGGGTGACAGATACGCAGTATTTT
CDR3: CASSRLAGVTDTQYF

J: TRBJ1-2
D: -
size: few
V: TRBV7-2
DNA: TGTGCCAGCAGCTTCGCAGGGTTAGAGGGCTACACCTTC
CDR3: CASSFAGLEGYTF